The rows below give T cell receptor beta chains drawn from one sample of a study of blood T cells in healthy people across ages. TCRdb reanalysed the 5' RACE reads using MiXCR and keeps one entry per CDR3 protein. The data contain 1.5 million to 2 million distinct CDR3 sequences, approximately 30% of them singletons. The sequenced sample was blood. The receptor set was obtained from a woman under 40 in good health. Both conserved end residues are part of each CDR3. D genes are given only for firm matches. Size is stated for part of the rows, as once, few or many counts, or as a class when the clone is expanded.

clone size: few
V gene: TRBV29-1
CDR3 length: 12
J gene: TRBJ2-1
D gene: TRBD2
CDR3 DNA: TGCAGCGTCCACGGGGCTAGCGGCGAGCAGTTCTTC
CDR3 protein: CSVHGASGEQFF

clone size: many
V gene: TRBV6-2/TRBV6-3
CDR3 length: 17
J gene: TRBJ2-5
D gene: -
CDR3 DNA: TGTGCCAGCAGTTACTCTCGGACCCTAAAGGACCAAGAGACCCAGTACTTC
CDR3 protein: CASSYSRTLKDQETQYF

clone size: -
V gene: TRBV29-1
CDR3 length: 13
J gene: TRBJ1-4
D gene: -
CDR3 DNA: TGCAGCGGCCTCGAACCCGAAGCCGAAAAACTGTTTTTT
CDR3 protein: CSGLEPEAEKLFF

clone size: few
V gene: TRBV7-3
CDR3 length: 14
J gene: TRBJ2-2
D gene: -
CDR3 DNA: TGTGCCAGCAGCCCCGAAGGGGGGTCCGGGGAGCTGTTTTTT
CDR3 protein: CASSPEGGSGELFF

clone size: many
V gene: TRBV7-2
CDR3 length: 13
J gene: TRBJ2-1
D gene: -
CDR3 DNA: TGTGCCAGCAGCTTAGCTAGATCAAATGAGCAGTTCTTC
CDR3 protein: CASSLARSNEQFF

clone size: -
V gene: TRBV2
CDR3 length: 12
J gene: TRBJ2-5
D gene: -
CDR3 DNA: TGTGCCAGCAGGGCCGATGTTGAGACCCAGTACTTC
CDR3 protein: CASRADVETQYF

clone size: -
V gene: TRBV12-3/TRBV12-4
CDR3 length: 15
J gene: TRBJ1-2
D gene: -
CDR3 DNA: TGTGCCAGCAGTAAGGGAGGGCTGGGAGACTATGGCTACACCTTC
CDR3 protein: CASSKGGLGDYGYTF

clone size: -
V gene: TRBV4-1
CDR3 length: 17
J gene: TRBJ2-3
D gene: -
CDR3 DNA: TGCGCCAGCAGCCGACCACCCCACGAGTACGGCACAGATACGCAGTATTTT
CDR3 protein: CASSRPPHEYGTDTQYF

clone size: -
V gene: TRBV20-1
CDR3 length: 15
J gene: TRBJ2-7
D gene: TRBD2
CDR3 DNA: TGCAGTGCGCGACTAGCGGGAGTGCCGCGCTACGAGCAGTACTTC
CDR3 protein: CSARLAGVPRYEQYF

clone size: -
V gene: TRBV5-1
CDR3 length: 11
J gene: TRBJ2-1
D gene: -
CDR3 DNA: TGCACCAGTCGGAAACAGGGTGGGCAGTTCTTC
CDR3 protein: CTSRKQGGQFF

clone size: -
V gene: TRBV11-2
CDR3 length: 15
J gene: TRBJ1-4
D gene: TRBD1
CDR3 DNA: TGTGCCAGCACCTCCAGTGGGACAGAGGGTGAAAAACTGTTTTTT
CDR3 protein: CASTSSGTEGEKLFF

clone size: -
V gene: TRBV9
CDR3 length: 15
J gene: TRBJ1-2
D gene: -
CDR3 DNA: TGTGCCAGCAGCGTACAAATCGGCGACAGCTATGGCTACACCTTC
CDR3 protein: CASSVQIGDSYGYTF

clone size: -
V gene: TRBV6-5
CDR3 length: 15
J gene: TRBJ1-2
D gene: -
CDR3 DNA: TGTGCCAGCAGTTACGGGAGGACCATGGACTATGGCTACACCTTC
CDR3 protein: CASSYGRTMDYGYTF

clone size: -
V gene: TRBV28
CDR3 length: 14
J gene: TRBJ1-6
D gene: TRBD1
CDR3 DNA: TGTGCCAGCAGGGCCGACAGGGATAATTCACCCCTCCACTTT
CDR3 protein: CASRADRDNSPLHF

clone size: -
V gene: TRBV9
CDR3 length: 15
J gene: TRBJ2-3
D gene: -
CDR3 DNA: TGTGCCAGCGGTCTAGGGACTGCAAGAACAGATACGCAGTATTTT
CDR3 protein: CASGLGTARTDTQYF

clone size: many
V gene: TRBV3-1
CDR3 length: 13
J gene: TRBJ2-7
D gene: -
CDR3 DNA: TGTGCCAGCAGTCCGGATACGACCTACGAGCAGTACTTC
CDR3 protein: CASSPDTTYEQYF

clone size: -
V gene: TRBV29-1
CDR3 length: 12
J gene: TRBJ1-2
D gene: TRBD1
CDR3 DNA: TGCAGCGTTGAGAACAGGGGGGACGACTACACCTTC
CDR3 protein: CSVENRGDDYTF

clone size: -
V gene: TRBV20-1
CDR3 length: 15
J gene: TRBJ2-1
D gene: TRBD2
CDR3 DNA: TGCAGTTCGAATTCCCCGGCTAGCGGATGCAATGAGCAGTTCTTC
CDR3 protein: CSSNSPASGCNEQFF

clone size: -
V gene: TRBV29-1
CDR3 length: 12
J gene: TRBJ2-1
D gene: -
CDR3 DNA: TGCAGCGTTGACGGCGCTGCAAATGAGCAGTTCTTC
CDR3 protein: CSVDGAANEQFF

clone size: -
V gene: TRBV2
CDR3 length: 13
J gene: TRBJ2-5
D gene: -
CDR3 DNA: TGTGCCAGCACTAGCGTAGCCCAAGAGACCCAGTACTTC
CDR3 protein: CASTSVAQETQYF

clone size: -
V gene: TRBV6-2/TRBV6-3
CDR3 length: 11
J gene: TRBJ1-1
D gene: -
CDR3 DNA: TGTGCCAGCGCAGGGCTCACTGAAGCTTTCTTT
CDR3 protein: CASAGLTEAFF

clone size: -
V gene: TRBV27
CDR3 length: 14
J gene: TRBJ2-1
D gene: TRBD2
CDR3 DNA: TGTGCCAGCAGTTTAGCAGCGGGGGATGATGAGCAGTTCTTC
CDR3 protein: CASSLAAGDDEQFF

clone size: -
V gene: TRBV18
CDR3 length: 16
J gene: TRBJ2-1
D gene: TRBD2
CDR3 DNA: TGTGCCAGCTCACCACAAAGCGGGAGGACCTACAATGAGCAGTTCTTC
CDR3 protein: CASSPQSGRTYNEQFF

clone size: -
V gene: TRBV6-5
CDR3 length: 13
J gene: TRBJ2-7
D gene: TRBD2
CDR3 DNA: TGTGCCAGCCGGGGGGGGAGAGGACTCGAGCAGTACTTC
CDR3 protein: CASRGGRGLEQYF

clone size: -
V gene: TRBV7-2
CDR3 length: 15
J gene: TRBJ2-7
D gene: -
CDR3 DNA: TGTGCCAGCAGCCCGTTTGGGGGGTCAACCTACGAGCAGTACTTC
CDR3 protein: CASSPFGGSTYEQYF

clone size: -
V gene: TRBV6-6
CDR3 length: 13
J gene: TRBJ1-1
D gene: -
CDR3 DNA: TGTGCCACCGTAGACAGTCTGAACACTGAAGCTTTCTTT
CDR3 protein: CATVDSLNTEAFF

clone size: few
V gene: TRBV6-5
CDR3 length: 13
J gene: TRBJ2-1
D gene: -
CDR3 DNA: TGTGCCAGCAGTTACATTCGCGGGGATGAGCAGTTCTTC
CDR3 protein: CASSYIRGDEQFF

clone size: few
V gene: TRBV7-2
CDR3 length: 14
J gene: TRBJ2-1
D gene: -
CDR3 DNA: TGTGCCAGCAGCCCCCAAGGCGGGCTGTTCTTGCAGTTCTTC
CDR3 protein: CASSPQGGLFLQFF

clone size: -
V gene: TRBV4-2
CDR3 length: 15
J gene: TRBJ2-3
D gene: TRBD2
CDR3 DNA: TGTGCCAGCAGCCGCAATTCGGCGGGGGGGGGCACGCAGTATTTT
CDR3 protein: CASSRNSAGGGTQYF

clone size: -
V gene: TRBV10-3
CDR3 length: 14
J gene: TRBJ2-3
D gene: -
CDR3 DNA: TGTGCCATCAGTGAAGGGGTAGCTTCAGATACGCAGTATTTT
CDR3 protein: CAISEGVASDTQYF

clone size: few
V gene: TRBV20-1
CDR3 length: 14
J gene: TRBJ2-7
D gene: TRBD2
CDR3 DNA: TGCAGTGCTAGAGATAGCGGGAGGATAGGCGAGCAGTACTTC
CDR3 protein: CSARDSGRIGEQYF

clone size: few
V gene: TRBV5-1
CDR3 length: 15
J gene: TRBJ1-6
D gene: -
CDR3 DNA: TGCGCCAGCAGCTTTGTATTCGGACAGAATTCACCCCCCCACTTT
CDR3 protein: CASSFVFGQNSPPHF

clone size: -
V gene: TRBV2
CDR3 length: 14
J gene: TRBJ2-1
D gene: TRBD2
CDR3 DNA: TGTGCCAGCAGACCACTAGCGGGCGGCAATGAGCAGTTCTTC
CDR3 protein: CASRPLAGGNEQFF

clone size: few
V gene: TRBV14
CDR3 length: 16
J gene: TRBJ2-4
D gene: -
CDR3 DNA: TGTGCCAGCAGCCAAGGGTCTTGGGCTGACAAAAACATTCAGTACTTC
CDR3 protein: CASSQGSWADKNIQYF

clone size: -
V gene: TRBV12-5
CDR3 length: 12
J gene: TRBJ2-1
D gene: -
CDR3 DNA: TGTGCTAGTGGTTTCCAGGTCGGTGAGCAGTTCTTC
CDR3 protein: CASGFQVGEQFF

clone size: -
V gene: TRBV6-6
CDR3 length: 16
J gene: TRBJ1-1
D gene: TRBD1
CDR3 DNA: TGTGCCAGCAGCCCTCAACCGGACAGGTTTAATGGAGAAGCTTTCTTT
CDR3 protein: CASSPQPDRFNGEAFF

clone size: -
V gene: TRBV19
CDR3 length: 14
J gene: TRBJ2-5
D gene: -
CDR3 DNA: TGTGCCAGTAGTCTGAGCCTTTTACAAGAGACCCAGTACTTC
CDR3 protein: CASSLSLLQETQYF

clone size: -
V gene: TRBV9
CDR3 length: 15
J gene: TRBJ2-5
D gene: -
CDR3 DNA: TGTGCCAGCACCTCGGGGGTGGCGGAAGGGGAGACCCAGTACTTC
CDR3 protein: CASTSGVAEGETQYF

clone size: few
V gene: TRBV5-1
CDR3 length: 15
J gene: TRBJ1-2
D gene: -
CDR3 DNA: TGCGCCAGCAGCTTGACGGCAACGTCAGCTGTTGGCTACACCTTC
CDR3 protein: CASSLTATSAVGYTF

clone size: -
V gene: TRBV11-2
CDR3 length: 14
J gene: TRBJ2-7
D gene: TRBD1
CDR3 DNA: TGTGCCAGCAGCTTAGAGGGACAGGTGTACGAGCAGTACTTC
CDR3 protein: CASSLEGQVYEQYF

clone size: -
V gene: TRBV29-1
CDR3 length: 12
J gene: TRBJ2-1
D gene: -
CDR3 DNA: TGCAGCGTGGAGAGAACCTACAATGAGCAGTTCTTC
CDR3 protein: CSVERTYNEQFF

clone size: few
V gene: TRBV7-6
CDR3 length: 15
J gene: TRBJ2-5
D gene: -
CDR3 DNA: TGTGCCAGCAGCCCCGAGGGACGGCCCCAAGAGACCCAGTACTTC
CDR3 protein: CASSPEGRPQETQYF